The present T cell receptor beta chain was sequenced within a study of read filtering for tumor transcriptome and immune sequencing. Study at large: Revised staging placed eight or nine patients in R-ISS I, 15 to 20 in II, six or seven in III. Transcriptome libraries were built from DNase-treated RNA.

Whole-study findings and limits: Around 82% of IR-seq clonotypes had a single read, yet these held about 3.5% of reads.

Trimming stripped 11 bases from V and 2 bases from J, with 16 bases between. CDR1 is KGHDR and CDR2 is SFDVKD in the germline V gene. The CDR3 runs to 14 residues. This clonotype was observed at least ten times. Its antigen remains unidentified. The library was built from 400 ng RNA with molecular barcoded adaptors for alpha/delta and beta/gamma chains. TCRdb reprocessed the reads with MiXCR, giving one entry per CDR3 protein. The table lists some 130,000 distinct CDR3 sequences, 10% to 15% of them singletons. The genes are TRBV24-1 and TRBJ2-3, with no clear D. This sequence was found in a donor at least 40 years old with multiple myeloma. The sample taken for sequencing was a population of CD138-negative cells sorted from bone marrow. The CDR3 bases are TGTGCCATCCTGTCCCCCCATTCCACAGATACGCAGTATTTT. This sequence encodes CAILSPHSTDTQYF.